The clone carrying this T cell receptor (beta chain) was observed at least ten times. The antigen is not known. These data belong to a study of molecular identifiers for immune sequencing clone quantification. Study in general: Within a replicate experiment, RNA obtained from either 20,000 or 100,000 naive CD8 cells was divided into five aliquots, and four of those aliquots were then sequenced.

Losses at the gene ends were 0 bases for V and 4 bases for J; bases not matched to a gene: 11. The CDR3 runs to 17 residues. The germline V gene has CDR1 SGHTA and CDR2 FQGNSA. Libraries of bulk TCR were made by previously described methods (with listed TCR primers). TCRdb recomputed calls from the PCR reads with MiXCR, one row per CDR3 protein. The sample has approximately 500,000 distinct CDR3 sequences, about 20% seen once; the top ten hold about 0.8%. General study findings and limits: Highly expanded clones may be undercounted when identical TCR molecules share barcodes.

The source is a human donor in good health. Some libraries in this study had Jurkat cell RNA spiked in. The chain carries TRBV7-2 and TRBJ2-7, with 8 nucleotides matching TRBD2. The sequencing input was naive CD8+ T cells from blood, with Jurkat cell RNA spiked in. The subset: FACS-sorted CD8+CD4-CCR7+CD45RA+ naive T cells. CDR3: CASSLARLSGGGYEQYF. CDR3 sequence (DNA): TGTGCCAGCAGCTTAGCGAGGTTGAGCGGGGGTGGGTACGAGCAGTACTTC.